The clone carrying this T cell receptor (beta chain) was picked up a small number of times. Its target is not known. The data originate from a study of T cells in Graves' hyperthyroidism and ophthalmopathy. Study background: Blood was drawn when the patient was first diagnosed and still untreated.

Study-wide findings and caveats: Most thyroid clonotypes expanded above 0.001 were also detected in blood.

V shed 5 bases and J shed 8 bases, with 21 bases lying between them. The CDR3 is 15 amino acids. In germline, CDR1 is SEHNR, CDR2 FQNEAQ (reference sequence). Orbital computed tomography, thyroid ultrasound, serum thyroxine and TRAb, and clinical symptoms together informed the diagnoses. From roughly 10 ml of fresh peripheral blood, PBMCs were isolated. Researchers amplified the TCR beta CDR3 regions from RNA transcripts. First-round RT-PCR of the TCR CDR3 relied on the HTBI primer set. TCRdb analysed the multiplex PCR reads with MiXCR anew, one entry per CDR3 protein. The table shows 250,000 to 300,000 distinct CDR3 sequences, with around 19% occurring only once.

This chain uses TRBV7-9 with TRBJ1-2; D perhaps matches TRBD1 (6 bases). Sequencing was carried out using blood. This sequence originates from a man aged 50-60 years with Graves' ophthalmopathy. The CDR3 sequence is CASSNMGGVLEGYTF. In nucleotides, the CDR3 is TGTGCCAGCAGCAATATGGGGGGCGTTTTGGAGGGCTACACCTTC.